These 20 T cell receptor beta chains originate from one sample sequenced in a study of type 1 and type 2 diabetes patients listed by TCRdb under 2016. Instrument used: Illumina MiSeq. Genomic DNA from sorted T cell subsets served as template for TCRbeta CDR3 amplification. The TCRbeta CDR3 region was amplified by multiplex PCR using 30 forward and 13 reverse primers. TCRdb took the public reads, trimmed them with fastp at Q25, ran MiXCR for clone calling and kept in-frame beta chains. Entries that share a CDR3 protein sequence are merged under the most common genes and DNA. This sample holds approximately 260,000 distinct CDR3 sequences; more than 45% were observed only once. Around 15% of the sample rests with the top ten. The sample consisted of peripheral blood mononuclear cells (PBMCs). Receptor source: a man aged 18 to 30 with type 2 diabetes.

This clonotype was detected ten times or more. The chain is built from TRBV15 and TRBJ2-5; D is possibly TRBD1 (5 bases). This CDR3 has 13 amino acids. From germline, CDR1 is LNHNV and CDR2 YYDKDF (reference sequence). Trimming cost V 0 bases and J 5 bases, with 7 bases left between them. The DNA of the CDR3 is TGTGCCACCAGCAGAGAGTACAGGGAGACCCAGTACTTC. It translates to CATSREYRETQYF. Supplemented by reference TRBV15 and TRBJ2-5, the full variable domain reads DAMVIQNPRYQVTQFGKPVTLSCSQTLNHNVMYWYQQKSSQAPKLLFHYYDKDFNNEADTPDNFQSRRPNTSFCFLDIRSPGLGDTAMYLCATSREYRETQYFGPGTRLLVL.

This clonotype appeared a few times. The chain joins TRBV7-2 to TRBJ2-5, with D possibly TRBD1 on 5 matching bases. In germline, CDR1 is SGHTA, CDR2 FQGNSA. This CDR3 spans 12 amino acids. Trimming stripped 5 bases from V and 8 bases from J, with 12 bases between. CDR3 coding DNA: TGTGCCAGCAGCCGTCCTCAGGGAACCCAGTACTTC. Translating it yields CASSRPQGTQYF.

The genes are TRBV14 and TRBJ2-1; D is perhaps TRBD2 (6 bases). The CDR3 consists of 18 residues. Germline lookup yields CDR1 SGHDN and CDR2 FVKESK. Trimming cost V 0 bases and J 4 bases, with 19 bases left between them. CDR3 sequence reads: CASSQEKVGRGGYNEQFF. The CDR3 nucleotides are TGTGCCAGCAGCCAAGAGAAGGTGGGGCGAGGAGGGTACAATGAGCAGTTCTTC. Full variable domain (outside the CDR3, taken from reference TRBV14 and TRBJ2-1): EAGVTQFPSHSVIEKGQTVTLRCDPISGHDNLYWYRRVMGKEIKFLLHFVKESKQDESGMPNNRFLAERTGGTYSTLKVQPAELEDSGVYFCASSQEKVGRGGYNEQFFGPGTRLTVL.

Concerning this clonotype itself: This may be a read error, as it is one base from a much larger clone. The chain employs TRBV15 and TRBJ2-5, with D hard to call. Looked up from germline, CDR1 is LNHNV and CDR2 is YYDKDF (reference sequence). V lost 11 bases and J 3 bases, leaving 25 bases between the germline ends. This CDR3 has 16 amino acids. The chain's CDR3 is CAAASTRQAFEETQYF. The CDR3, as DNA: TGTGCCGCCGCATCTACCAGGCAGGCATTCGAAGAGACCCAGTACTTC.

The CDR3 is CASSQSWGPHYNEQFF. The DNA of the CDR3 is TGCGCCAGCAGCCAAAGCTGGGGTCCTCATTACAATGAGCAGTTCTTC. The J gene is TRBJ2-1, the V gene TRBV4-1; D remains unclear. V lost 2 bases and J 4 bases, leaving 15 bases between the germline ends. The CDR3 loop spans 16 amino acids. Germline V lookup: CDR1 MGHRA, CDR2 YSYEKL.

This chain links TRBV14 with TRBJ2-2, with 10 bases aligning to TRBD2. J was trimmed by 4 bases and V by 5 bases; bases with no gene match: 7. The germline V gene has CDR1 SGHDN and CDR2 FVKESK. CDR3 size: 16 residues. The CDR3 is CASSFTSGVGTGELFF. For the CDR3, the DNA is TGTGCCAGCAGCTTCACTAGCGGGGTCGGCACCGGGGAGCTGTTTTTT.

This clonotype was detected only a few times. V gene TRBV7-8 combines with J gene TRBJ2-7, with D hard to call. This CDR3 spans 14 amino acids. The germline V and J ends were trimmed by 1 base and 2 bases, with 9 bases remaining between them. Germline V CDR1 and CDR2: SGHVS, FQNEAQ. CDR3 sequence: CASSLERITYEQYF. CDR3 in DNA: TGTGCCAGCAGCTTAGAGAGGATCACCTACGAGCAGTACTTC.

The chain joins TRBV10-1 to TRBJ2-3; TRBD2 aligns across 13 bases. J gave up 3 bases and V 4 bases, and 1 base lay outside the gene matches. The CDR3 consists of 15 residues. Germline-derived CDR1 and CDR2 are WNHNN and SYGVQD (reference sequence). The CDR3 nucleotides read TGCGCCAGCAGTGTACTAGCGGGGGGGACAGATACGCAGTATTTT. This encodes CASSVLAGGTDTQYF.

This clonotype has just a few counts. The rearrangement uses TRBV20-1 and TRBJ1-5; TRBD1 agrees at 8 bases. This CDR3 has 14 residues. Trimming removed 6 bases from V and 6 bases from J; junction bases left unmatched: 10. Germline V CDR1 and CDR2: DFQATT, SNEGSKA (reference sequence). The CDR3 loop is CSAINRGSVQPQHF. The CDR3 DNA sequence: TGCAGTGCCATAAACAGGGGGTCGGTTCAGCCCCAGCATTTT.

The table lists this clonotype with a count of one. This chain connects TRBV2 to TRBJ1-1, with D hard to call. Per the germline V gene, CDR1 is SNHLY and CDR2 is FYNNEI. The CDR3 runs 13 residues. V was trimmed by 2 bases and J by 8 bases, leaving 12 bases between them. The CDR3 loop reads CASSERYNLEAFF. CDR3 coding DNA: TGTGCCAGCAGTGAAAGGTACAATCTGGAAGCTTTCTTT.

The sample holds many counts of this clonotype. V is TRBV14 and J is TRBJ2-7; D is uncertain. Germline V CDR1 and CDR2: SGHDN, FVKESK. The CDR3 totals 14 residues. Deletions cut 1 base from V and 7 bases from J, with 14 bases between. The CDR3 bases are TGTGCCAGCAGCCAAGCGTTTGGGTTTCGGGAGCAGTACTTC. This translates into CASSQAFGFREQYF.

The chain joins TRBV6-1 to TRBJ1-6; D not resolved. CDR3 length: 16 amino acids. Germline values: CDR1 MNHNS, CDR2 SASEGT. Trimming removed 1 base at V and 8 bases at J, with 15 bases between. The CDR3 loop is CASSEVLGSGDSPLHF. The CDR3 coding sequence is TGTGCCAGCAGTGAAGTGTTGGGCTCGGGAGATTCACCCCTCCACTTT.

The gene calls are TRBV28 and TRBJ1-1, with D tentatively TRBD1 (6 bases). This CDR3 comprises 16 residues. Deletions cut 3 bases from V and 4 bases from J, with 18 bases between. Per germline, CDR1 MDHEN and CDR2 SYDVKM. The CDR3: CASSFFRGGSGTEAFF. The CDR3 bases are TGTGCCAGCAGTTTTTTCAGGGGAGGGTCGGGCACTGAAGCTTTCTTT.

Turning to this clonotype: As the CDR3 is not closed by the conserved phenylalanine or tryptophan, this likely results from a read error. The rearrangement links TRBV2 to TRBJ2-7; 9 positions match TRBD1. CDR3 length: 14 amino acids. Germline CDR1 reads SNHLY; CDR2 reads FYNNEI. V shed 7 bases and J 3 bases; nucleotides not matched to a gene: 7. The CDR3 reads CASKWWDRVYEQYL. DNA for the CDR3: TGTGCCAGCAAATGGTGGGACAGGGTCTACGAGCAGTACCTC.

This clonotype appeared a few times. This chain joins TRBV19 and TRBJ2-3, with unresolved D. V lost 6 bases to trimming and J lost 4 bases, with 8 bases between them. The length of the CDR3 is 12 residues. CDR1 is LNHDA, CDR2 SQIVND, per germline (reference sequence). The CDR3 reads CASRDLADTQYF. The CDR3 bases are TGTGCCAGTAGAGATCTAGCAGATACGCAGTATTTT.

The chain has TRBV20-1 and TRBJ2-5; 7 bases match TRBD2. The DNA end lines up better with TRBJ2-1; the J call may be wrong. This CDR3 is 12 amino acids long. Per germline, CDR1 DFQATT and CDR2 SNEGSKA (reference sequence). The CDR3 DNA reads TGCAGTGCTGCGGGAGTTGGGAATGAGCAGTTCTTC. Translated, it gives CSAAGVGNEQFF.

The table lists this clonotype with a few counts. The chain couples TRBV15 to TRBJ2-1; the D is unclear. Trimming took 4 bases from V and 12 from J, leaving 13 bases between them. Germline loops: CDR1 LNHNV, CDR2 YYDKDF (reference sequence). This CDR3 has 12 residues. The CDR3 region has the DNA TGTGCCACCAGCACAGAAGGTGGAGCGCAGTTCTTC. This codes for CATSTEGGAQFF.

CDR3 residues: CASSLAPRYSGLYEQYF. CDR3 nucleotide sequence: TGTGCCAGCAGCTTAGCCCCTCGTTACTCAGGTCTCTACGAGCAGTACTTC. The rearrangement uses TRBV7-6 and TRBJ2-7, with D hard to call. Germline CDR1 reads SGHVS; CDR2 reads FNYEAQ. The CDR3 contains 17 residues. Trimming shortened V by 0 bases and J by 3 bases, and 18 bases separated the two germline ends.

This chain uses TRBV4-1 with TRBJ2-5; tentative D call: TRBD2 (5 bases). In germline, CDR1 is MGHRA, CDR2 YSYEKL. V was cut by 2 bases and J by 5 bases, with 12 bases left in between. This CDR3 contains 14 residues. CDR3 amino acids: CASSQIAGQETQYF. CDR3 nucleotides: TGCGCCAGCAGCCAAATTGCGGGTCAGGAGACCCAGTACTTC.

This clonotype turned up a few times. V gene TRBV29-1 combines with J gene TRBJ2-1; perhaps TRBD1 as D (5 bases). Germline-derived CDR1 and CDR2 are SQVTM and ANQGSEA. The CDR3 runs to 13 residues. Trimming took 6 bases from V and 8 from J, leaving 17 bases between them. CDR3 region: CSVKGYRFDEQFF. DNA for the CDR3: TGCAGCGTCAAGGGGTACAGGTTTGATGAGCAGTTCTTC.